Shown below are 31 T cell receptor beta chains from a single sample sequenced in a study of blood T cell repertoires in COVID-19. Clones were sequenced by immunoSEQ multiplex PCR, and TCRdb holds only the in-frame ones, with some missing. This repertoire shows 200,000 to 300,000 clones, approximately 88% found once; its top ten account for roughly 30%. The source material was peripheral blood. All receptors come from a man in his forties or fifties with acute or convalescent COVID-19.

This clone was seen a single time. The chain employs TRBV12-5 and TRBJ2-1; 8 bases map to TRBD2. The V segment lost 6 bases and the J segment 4 bases; nucleotides outside the gene matches: 14. This CDR3 contains 17 residues. CDR1 and CDR2 (germline): LGHNT, FRNRAP. This chain's CDR3 is CASGSNLGGRTYNEQFF. The CDR3 DNA reads TGTGCTAGTGGCTCTAATTTGGGCGGGAGGACTTACAATGAGCAGTTCTTC.

V gene TRBV9 combines with J gene TRBJ2-2; D is possibly TRBD1 (5 bases). This CDR3 has 14 residues. Germline CDR1 and CDR2: SGDLS and YYNGEE. Trimming shortened V by 2 bases and J by 7 bases, and 12 bases separated the two germline ends. As DNA, the CDR3 is TGTGCCAGCAGCGTGCCCAGGGAAGACGGGGAGCTGTTTTTT. Its translation: CASSVPREDGELFF.

This chain links TRBV6-2 or TRBV6-3 with TRBJ1-2; D is ambiguous. CDR3 length: 15 amino acids. The germline V and J ends were trimmed by 5 bases and 4 bases, with 17 bases remaining between them. Per the germline V gene, CDR1 is MNHEY and CDR2 is SVGEGT. CDR3 amino acids: CASSLAPGFTYGYTF. Here the CDR3 DNA reads TGTGCCAGCAGTCTGGCCCCCGGGTTCACCTATGGCTACACCTTC.

This clone has just a few counts. V and J are TRBV6-2 or TRBV6-3 and TRBJ2-3; maybe TRBD2 (6 bases). Trimming shortened V by 2 bases and J by 3 bases, and 15 bases separated the two germline ends. Germline loops: CDR1 MNHEY, CDR2 SVGEGT. The CDR3 is 16 residues long. In DNA, the CDR3 is TGTGCCAGCAGTTACGAGGCGGCAGGGAGGACAGATACGCAGTATTTT. Residues: CASSYEAAGRTDTQYF.

DNA for the CDR3: TGTGCCAGCAGCCGAGGACAGGTTAACAATCAGCCCCAGCATTTT. This codes for CASSRGQVNNQPQHF. The chain uses TRBV5-8 and TRBJ1-5; 7 nucleotides agree with TRBD1. The CDR3 length is 15 residues. Germline trimming cut 4 bases from V and 3 bases from J; bases unmatched to any gene: 7. CDR1 and CDR2 (germline): SGHTS, YDEGEE.

This clone was picked up a small number of times. The V call is TRBV19, the J call TRBJ1-1, with D maybe TRBD1 (5 bases). With 10 bases removed from V and 0 bases from J, the gap between germline ends came to 18 bases. Germline V gene lookup returns CDR1 LNHDA and CDR2 SQIVND (reference sequence). The CDR3 contains 15 residues. The CDR3 loop is CATSRQAGMNTEAFF. The CDR3 region has the DNA TGTGCCACCTCCCGTCAGGCAGGGATGAACACTGAAGCTTTCTTT. Complete variable domain (other parts from reference TRBV19 and TRBJ1-1): DGGITQSPKYLFRKEGQNVTLSCEQNLNHDAMYWYRQDPGQGLRLIYYSQIVNDFQKGDIAEGYSVSREKKESFPLTVTSAQKNPTAFYLCATSRQAGMNTEAFFGQGTRLTVV.

The V gene is TRBV19, the J gene TRBJ1-1, with D possibly matching TRBD1 (5 bases). V shed 6 bases and J shed 1 base, with 12 bases lying between them. Germline V gene data show CDR1 as LNHDA and CDR2 as SQIVND (reference sequence). This CDR3 region has 14 residues. The CDR3 is CASRNQGGNTEAFF. CDR3 nucleotide sequence: TGTGCCAGTAGAAATCAGGGAGGGAACACTGAAGCTTTCTTT.

The genes are TRBV4-3 and TRBJ1-2; D gene unclear. The CDR3 sequence is 14 residues long. V lost 0 bases and J 3 bases, leaving 8 bases between the germline ends. In germline, CDR1 is LGHNA, CDR2 YSLEER. The CDR3 region is CASSQDSGHYGYTF. The CDR3 coding sequence is TGCGCCAGCAGCCAAGATAGCGGACACTATGGCTACACCTTC.

The rearrangement uses TRBV6-2 or TRBV6-3 and TRBJ2-3, with TRBD2 as a possible D gene (6 bases). V was clipped by 6 bases and J by 8 bases, with 18 bases between them. CDR1 MNHEY and CDR2 SVGEGT come from the germline V gene. The CDR3 length is 14 residues. This chain's CDR3 is CASSHRDSSATQYF. DNA for the CDR3: TGTGCCAGCAGCCATCGGGACTCTTCTGCTACGCAGTATTTT.

In this sample, this clone turned up once. The chain links TRBV5-1 to TRBJ2-1; 14 bases line up with TRBD2. Germline-derived CDR1 and CDR2 are SGHRS and YFSETQ. J lost 4 bases, V lost 3 bases, and 6 bases had no gene match. This CDR3 contains 17 residues. DNA for the CDR3: TGCGCCAGCAGCTCGGGGGGACTAGCGGGAGCTTACAATGAGCAGTTCTTC. Its protein is CASSSGGLAGAYNEQFF.

This chain links TRBV19 with TRBJ2-2, with no clear D. The CDR3 is 15 residues long. Per the germline V gene, CDR1 is LNHDA and CDR2 is SQIVND (reference sequence). V was clipped by 2 bases and J by 0 bases, with 7 bases between them. CDR3 nucleotides: TGTGCCAGTAGTATATCCTTCGCGAACACCGGGGAGCTGTTTTTT. This encodes CASSISFANTGELFF.

The chain is built from TRBV29-1 and TRBJ1-1, with a tentative D call TRBD1 (5 bases). The germline gives CDR1 SQVTM, CDR2 ANQGSEA. This CDR3 comprises 13 residues. V gave up 3 bases and J gave up 1 base, with 9 bases separating them. The CDR3 DNA follows: TGCAGCGTTGAGCGGCAGGGGAACACTGAAGCTTTCTTT. Translation: CSVERQGNTEAFF.

The DNA of the CDR3 is TGTGCCAGCAGTTACAATTTCGGACAGGGCCTAACTGAAGCTTTCTTT. It specifies CASSYNFGQGLTEAFF. This chain links TRBV6-2 or TRBV6-3 with TRBJ1-1, with 8 bases aligning to TRBD1. Germline lookup yields CDR1 MNHEY and CDR2 SVGEGT. The CDR3 spans 16 residues. Trimming cost V 2 bases and J 5 bases; bases outside gene matches: 10.

The genes are TRBV7-2 and TRBJ1-2; TRBD1 matches at 8 bases. The CDR3 runs to 14 residues. CDR1 SGHTA and CDR2 FQGNSA come from the germline V gene. The ends lost 5 bases at V and 8 bases at J; junction bases unmatched: 10. The CDR3 spells CASSPNQGAEGYTF. DNA of the CDR3: TGTGCCAGCAGCCCTAATCAGGGGGCTGAAGGCTACACCTTC.

J is TRBJ1-5 and V is TRBV23-1; no reliable D call. TRBV23-1 has ORF status, its function being uncertain. The CDR3 contains 14 residues. Trimming took 3 bases from V and 5 from J, leaving 11 bases between them. The DNA of the CDR3 is TGCGCCAGCAGTCATTCCGACATCCATCAGCCCCAGCATTTT. Amino acids: CASSHSDIHQPQHF.

This chain links TRBV5-4 with TRBJ1-1; TRBD1 aligns across 11 bases. Germline V gene lookup returns CDR1 SGHNT and CDR2 YYREEE (reference sequence). The CDR3 consists of 20 residues. Trimming removed 4 bases from V and 4 bases from J; junction bases left unmatched: 21. The CDR3 loop reads CASSPRDLTGTGGKRTEAFF. CDR3 in DNA: TGTGCCAGCAGCCCCAGAGATTTAACCGGGACAGGGGGTAAGCGCACTGAAGCTTTCTTT. Variable domain in full (rest from reference TRBV5-4 and TRBJ1-1): ETGVTQSPTHLIKTRGQQVTLRCSSQSGHNTVSWYQQALGQGPQFIFQYYREEENGRGNFPPRFSGLQFPNYSSELNVNALELDDSALYLCASSPRDLTGTGGKRTEAFFGQGTRLTVV.

The chain couples TRBV7-3 to TRBJ2-3, with TRBD1 identical over 7 bases. The CDR3 loop spans 15 amino acids. Germline CDR1 SGHTA, CDR2 FQGTGA. The V segment lost 3 bases and the J segment 6 bases; nucleotides outside the gene matches: 9. The CDR3, as DNA: TGTGCCAGCAGCTTTGTAGGGGGCGCAGGGGATACGCAGTATTTT. Translated, it gives CASSFVGGAGDTQYF.

This chain joins TRBV5-1 and TRBJ2-1; D is possibly TRBD2 (5 bases). V lost 3 bases to trimming and J lost 1 base, with 11 bases between them. Germline CDR1 is SGHRS and CDR2 is YFSETQ. The CDR3 runs to 15 residues. CDR3 amino acids: CASSSDWTSYNEQFF. CDR3 DNA sequence: TGCGCCAGCAGCTCAGACTGGACTTCCTACAATGAGCAGTTCTTC.

The chain joins TRBV5-1 to TRBJ2-6; D remains unclear. Trimming shortened V by 6 bases and J by 0 bases, and 7 bases separated the two germline ends. The CDR3 consists of 14 residues. CDR1 is SGHRS and CDR2 is YFSETQ in the germline V gene. The CDR3 coding sequence is TGCGCCAGCACCCCTAGCTCTGGGGCCAACGTCCTGACTTTC. Its translation is CASTPSSGANVLTF.

V usage is TRBV6-1 and J usage is TRBJ1-5; the D is unclear. Trimming took off 1 base at V and 4 bases at J, with 8 bases between the two ends. Germline CDR1 MNHNS, CDR2 SASEGT. The CDR3 has 14 residues. The CDR3 nucleotides read TGTGCCAGCAGTGAAGGGCAGTGGAATCAGCCCCAGCATTTT. Encoded protein: CASSEGQWNQPQHF.

The chain employs TRBV15 and TRBJ1-6; D ambiguous. The V end lost 4 bases, the J end lost 0 bases, and 13 bases lay between the germline ends. Germline-derived CDR1 and CDR2 are LNHNV and YYDKDF (reference sequence). CDR3 length: 17 residues. DNA for the CDR3: TGTGCCACCAGCATATTCTACAGCCTCTCCTATAATTCACCCCTCCACTTT. It yields the protein CATSIFYSLSYNSPLHF.

J is TRBJ1-6 and V is TRBV2; the D is unclear. This CDR3 contains 16 residues. V gave up 6 bases and J gave up 10 bases, with 22 bases separating them. From germline, CDR1 is SNHLY and CDR2 FYNNEI. Here the CDR3 DNA reads TGTGCCAGCAGCGGGGTGGGAGGGCTAAGTGGATCACCCCTCCACTTT. This codes for CASSGVGGLSGSPLHF.

In this sample, this clone turned up once. The V call is TRBV19, the J call TRBJ1-6; no firm D call. CDR1 and CDR2 (germline): LNHDA, SQIVND (reference sequence). The CDR3 loop spans 15 amino acids. Trimming took off 4 bases at V and 6 bases at J, with 13 bases between the two ends. The CDR3 sequence: CASSTGRGFNSPLHF. As DNA, the CDR3 is TGTGCCAGTAGTACCGGGAGAGGATTTAATTCACCCCTCCACTTT.

The chain recombines TRBV11-3 with TRBJ2-2, with 8 bases aligning to TRBD2. The V segment lost 5 bases and the J segment 0 bases; nucleotides outside the gene matches: 8. The CDR3 runs 17 residues. Germline loops: CDR1 SGHNT, CDR2 YENEEA. In DNA, the CDR3 is TGTGCCAGCAGCCCTGGACTAGCACCGCCGAACACCGGGGAGCTGTTTTTT. It specifies CASSPGLAPPNTGELFF.

The gene calls are TRBV5-1 and TRBJ2-1, with D maybe TRBD1 (6 bases). V was cut by 2 bases and J by 9 bases, with 12 bases left in between. Germline V gene lookup returns CDR1 SGHRS and CDR2 YFSETQ. The length of the CDR3 is 13 residues. The CDR3 DNA follows: TGCGCCAGCAGCTTTTCAGGGGTCGGTGAGCAGTTCTTC. It codes for CASSFSGVGEQFF.

The chain joins TRBV14 to TRBJ2-2; maybe TRBD1 (6 bases). Germline V gene sequence: CDR1 SGHDN, CDR2 FVKESK. Trimming shortened V by 0 bases and J by 3 bases, and 14 bases separated the two germline ends. The CDR3 length is 17 residues. The CDR3 DNA reads as TGTGCCAGCAGCCAAGATAGGGCAGGGACATACACCGGGGAGCTGTTTTTT. It is translated as CASSQDRAGTYTGELFF.

This clone was detected a few times. The chain employs TRBV6-5 and TRBJ1-6; unclear D gene. CDR3 size: 13 residues. V gave up 10 bases and J gave up 9 bases, with 16 bases separating them. CDR1 and CDR2 from the germline V gene are MNHEY and SVGAGI. In DNA form, the CDR3 reads TGTGCCACTCAGGACGGTGGACTTTCACCCCTCCACTTT. It codes for CATQDGGLSPLHF.

The chain couples TRBV5-8 to TRBJ2-6, with 11 positions matching TRBD1. Per the germline V gene, CDR1 is SGHTS and CDR2 is YDEGEE. With V trimmed by 4 bases and J by 4 bases, 4 bases remained unmatched. The CDR3 sequence is 16 residues long. The CDR3 bases are TGTGCCAGCAGCGGGACAGGGGGGCCGGGGGCCAACGTCCTGACTTTC. Its translation is CASSGTGGPGANVLTF.

CDR3 region: CASARQGWSNEKLFF. Written as DNA, the CDR3 is TGTGCCAGCGCGCGACAGGGGTGGTCTAATGAAAAACTGTTTTTT. V is TRBV25-1 and J is TRBJ1-4, with 8 nucleotides matching TRBD1. This CDR3 spans 15 amino acids. Germline V lookup: CDR1 MGHDK, CDR2 SYGVNS. Trimming at V came to 8 bases and at J to 3 bases, leaving 8 bases not matched to a gene.

The rearrangement joins TRBV5-5 to TRBJ1-2, with 7 positions matching TRBD1. Germline CDR1 reads SGHKS; CDR2 reads YYEKEE (reference sequence). Losses at the gene ends were 6 bases for V and 4 bases for J; bases not matched to a gene: 6. This CDR3 has 13 residues. The CDR3 DNA sequence: TGTGCCAGCATGGGACAGACTCTCTATGGCTACACCTTC. As protein: CASMGQTLYGYTF.

This rearrangement joins TRBV5-1 to TRBJ1-1; no reliable D call. Trimming took 0 bases from V and 3 from J, leaving 12 bases between them. CDR1 and CDR2 from the germline V gene are SGHRS and YFSETQ. This CDR3 has 15 amino acids. In DNA form, the CDR3 reads TGCGCCAGCAGCTTGGCCAGGAGGGTGGACACTGAAGCTTTCTTT. Protein product: CASSLARRVDTEAFF.